Reported below is one TCR beta chain. Antigen specificity is unknown. This CDR3 region has 16 residues. From germline, CDR1 is SEHNR and CDR2 FQNEAQ (reference sequence). V lost 4 bases to trimming and J lost 6 bases; unmatched junction nucleotides: 9. This record belongs to a study of T cell repertoires in ileal Crohn's disease. Study-wide results and caveats: High-frequency clones were more common in sorted CD8 than CD4 cells. Compared with non-smokers, active smokers at surgery showed more clonal expansions.

Clones were read by immunoSEQ multiplex PCR, and TCRdb kept only the in-frame ones, dropping some. The sample shows under 5,500 clones, over 65% of them seen only once. This receptor was obtained from an adult with Crohn's disease. The sequencing sample was made of ileal tissue. V is TRBV7-9 and J is TRBJ2-2; TRBD1 aligns across 9 bases. In nucleotides, the CDR3 is TGTGCCAGCAGCTCATGGGACAGGGCGAGAGCCGGGGAGCTGTTTTTT. It encodes CASSSWDRARAGELFF.